This T cell receptor (beta chain) was obtained from a study of breast tumors, draining lymph nodes, adjacent tissues. General study points: The data were judged consistent with most tumor T cells coming from lymph node and expanding in tumor. Tumor and nontumor repertoires were significantly more similar in luminal-like than in basal-like breast cancer. That most tumor T cells come from lymph nodes remained unproven. Tumors had less TCR diversity than lymph nodes, more than nontumor tissue.

Trimming took off 0 bases at V and 4 bases at J, with 13 bases between the two ends. Germline CDR1 is DFQATT and CDR2 is SNEGSKA (reference sequence). The CDR3 covers 15 residues. In TCRdb, the multiplex PCR reads were re-called with MiXCR into one record per CDR3 protein. Of 50,000 to 75,000 distinct CDR3 sequences detected, approximately 57% appear once; the ten largest clones hold approximately 18%. This clonotype was seen only a few times. Its antigen is still unknown. Sequencing was carried out using breast tumor tissue. The source is a female donor with breast cancer. Some clones in this sample may be carry-over from other donors' samples. The chain joins TRBV20-1 to TRBJ1-5; D is unclear. The CDR3 nucleotides read TGCAGTGCTAGAGATGATCAACGAGTGAATCAGCCCCAGCATTTT. Translation gives CSARDDQRVNQPQHF.